Below, 25 T cell receptor beta chains from the same sample are listed, as sequenced in a study of shared clonotypes between healthy human individuals. The data were produced by immunoSEQ multiplex PCR, yet TCRdb's version contains in-frame clones alone and is incomplete. The table records some 510,000 clones, 70% to 80% of them present only once. The source material was PBMCs. All receptors come from a woman aged 35 to 49 in good health. Some clones in this sample may be carry-over from other donors' samples.

The gene calls are TRBV25-1 and TRBJ2-1, with 10 bases fitting TRBD2. The CDR3 totals 17 residues. Unmatched junction bases numbered 4, after V lost 2 bases and J lost 0 bases. The V gene's germline CDR1 is MGHDK and CDR2 SYGVNS. The CDR3 sequence: CASSEISGRNSYNEQFF. In DNA form, the CDR3 reads TGTGCCAGCAGTGAAATTAGCGGGAGGAACTCCTACAATGAGCAGTTCTTC.

This clone was seen once. The chain employs TRBV19 and TRBJ2-1; 8 bases align to TRBD1. V gave up 2 bases and J gave up 1 base; unmatched junction bases: 7. The CDR3 loop spans 17 amino acids. Per germline, CDR1 LNHDA and CDR2 SQIVND (reference sequence). The chain's CDR3 is CASSIFQGAISYNEQFF. The CDR3 region has the DNA TGTGCCAGTAGTATATTTCAGGGGGCCATTTCCTACAATGAGCAGTTCTTC.

The chain links TRBV7-3 to TRBJ2-2; tentative D call: TRBD1 (6 bases). CDR1 SGHTA and CDR2 FQGTGA come from the germline V gene. The CDR3 is 16 residues long. V was trimmed by 4 bases and J by 1 base, leaving 13 bases between them. CDR3 DNA: TGTGCCAGCAGCTCAATGACAGGCCTGAACACCGGGGAGCTGTTTTTT. Translating gives CASSSMTGLNTGELFF.

This clone has just a few counts. V and J are TRBV30 and TRBJ2-5; no definite D call. Trimming shortened V by 5 bases and J by 0 bases, and 13 bases separated the two germline ends. Per germline, CDR1 GTSNPN and CDR2 SVGIG (reference sequence). The CDR3 length is 14 residues. CDR3 bases: TGTGCCTGGGGTACTTCCAGCTACCAAGAGACCCAGTACTTC. Translating gives CAWGTSSYQETQYF.

This clone occurred once. This chain uses TRBV2 with TRBJ2-2, with unresolved D. The CDR3 runs 12 residues. Per the germline V gene, CDR1 is SNHLY and CDR2 is FYNNEI. Trimming removed 2 bases at V and 7 bases at J, with 5 bases between. DNA for the CDR3: TGTGCCAGCAGTGAATACGGCGGGGAGCTGTTTTTT. Its translation: CASSEYGGELFF.

V gene TRBV10-1 combines with J gene TRBJ2-2; 9 positions match TRBD2. CDR3 length equals 18 residues. The V segment lost 2 bases and the J segment 0 bases; nucleotides outside the gene matches: 7. Germline assignment: CDR1 WNHNN and CDR2 SYGVQD (reference sequence). The CDR3 sequence: CASSEVGLAGTNTGELFF. In DNA form, the CDR3 reads TGCGCCAGCAGTGAGGTAGGGCTAGCGGGAACGAACACCGGGGAGCTGTTTTTT.

The V call is TRBV28, the J call TRBJ2-7; the match to TRBD2 covers 9 bases. This CDR3 spans 17 amino acids. V shed 3 bases, J shed 3 bases, and the junction held 12 bases outside the gene matches. The germline V gene encodes CDR1 MDHEN and CDR2 SYDVKM. The CDR3 region has the DNA TGTGCCAGCAGTTTCCTACTAGCGGGCCAACCCCTCTACGAGCAGTACTTC. Amino acid sequence: CASSFLLAGQPLYEQYF.

This chain uses TRBV2 with TRBJ2-7, with TRBD2 matching over 7 bases. V dropped 7 bases and J dropped 0; count of bases not matched to a gene: 12. CDR1 SNHLY and CDR2 FYNNEI come from the germline V gene. CDR3 size: 16 residues. CDR3 amino acids: CASKRQLSGNSYEQYF. The CDR3 coding sequence is TGTGCCAGCAAACGGCAACTCAGCGGGAACTCCTACGAGCAGTACTTC.

DNA for the CDR3: TGCAGCGTTGGGACGGTTGGTATTGGTGAAGCTTTCTTT. Protein product: CSVGTVGIGEAFF. This chain joins TRBV29-1 and TRBJ1-1, with D uncertain. Germline V gene sequence: CDR1 SQVTM, CDR2 ANQGSEA. The V end was cut by 4 bases, the J end by 7 bases, with 16 bases between. The CDR3 runs 13 residues.

This chain links TRBV7-8 with TRBJ2-1; D uncertain. In germline, CDR1 is SGHVS, CDR2 FQNEAQ. CDR3 length: 17 residues. V was clipped by 0 bases and J by 0 bases, with 12 bases between them. CDR3 bases: TGTGCCAGCAGCTTAGCGAACGGCCAAAGCTCCTACAATGAGCAGTTCTTC. Translating it yields CASSLANGQSSYNEQFF.

This clone was seen a single time. J is TRBJ2-1 and V is TRBV18; 7 bases are shared with TRBD1. Germline-derived CDR1 and CDR2 are KGHSH and LQKENI. V dropped 3 bases and J dropped 7; count of bases not matched to a gene: 9. The length of the CDR3 is 15 residues. The CDR3 loop is CASSPATGWDNEQFF. CDR3 nucleotides: TGTGCCAGCTCACCCGCGACAGGGTGGGATAATGAGCAGTTCTTC.

This CDR3 reads CASSPGVGNQPQHF. In DNA form, the CDR3 reads TGTGCCAGCAGTCCGGGAGTAGGCAATCAGCCCCAGCATTTT. This chain links TRBV6-1 with TRBJ1-5, with D unresolved. Germline CDR1 and CDR2: MNHNS and SASEGT. V was shortened by 5 bases and J by 2 bases, with 10 bases between the two germline ends. The CDR3 runs to 14 residues.

V usage is TRBV5-1 and J usage is TRBJ1-5; D remains unclear. V was cut by 4 bases and J by 5 bases, with 19 bases left in between. Germline V CDR1 and CDR2: SGHRS, YFSETQ. This CDR3 comprises 16 residues. CDR3 sequence: CASSTPDLRVDQPQHF. The CDR3 coding sequence is TGCGCCAGCAGCACACCTGACCTACGGGTGGATCAGCCCCAGCATTTT. The variable domain in full, with the rest retrieved from reference TRBV5-1 and TRBJ1-5, is KAGVTQTPRYLIKTRGQQVTLSCSPISGHRSVSWYQQTPGQGLQFLFEYFSETQRNKGNFPGRFSGRQFSNSRSEMNVSTLELGDSALYLCASSTPDLRVDQPQHFGDGTRLSIL.

This chain joins TRBV7-2 and TRBJ2-5; 7 nucleotides align to TRBD2. V trimming: 2 bases; J trimming: 5 bases; junction bases outside the gene matches: 11. Germline assignment: CDR1 SGHTA and CDR2 FQGNSA. This CDR3 has 16 amino acids. The CDR3 nucleotides read TGTGCCAGCAGCTTAAGGGCGAAGCGGGAAGGCGAGACCCAGTACTTC. Translating gives CASSLRAKREGETQYF.

This rearrangement joins TRBV11-2 to TRBJ2-3; D may match TRBD1 or TRBD2 (5 bases each). The CDR3 length is 18 residues. The germline CDR1 and CDR2 sequences are SGHAT and FQNNGV. The V end lost 3 bases, the J end lost 3 bases, and 22 bases lay between the germline ends. The CDR3 protein is CASSLGRLGSFGTDTQYF. The CDR3 region has the DNA TGTGCCAGCAGCTTGGGACGGTTGGGGTCATTCGGGACAGATACGCAGTATTTT.

The chain joins TRBV27 to TRBJ1-6; D perhaps matches TRBD1 (5 bases). CDR1 is MNHEY and CDR2 is SMNVEV in the germline V gene (reference sequence). V was cut by 4 bases and J by 7 bases, with 14 bases left in between. The CDR3 loop spans 15 amino acids. CDR3 DNA: TGTGCCAGCAGTTCGGGACCCTGGTACAATTCACCCCTCCACTTT. It encodes CASSSGPWYNSPLHF.

This chain joins TRBV11-2 and TRBJ2-1; D is perhaps TRBD1 or TRBD2 (5 bases each). The CDR3 runs 18 residues. Germline V CDR1 and CDR2: SGHAT, FQNNGV. V lost 5 bases and J 0 bases, leaving 20 bases between the germline ends. The CDR3 spells CASSRRAGAGFSYNEQFF. In DNA form, the CDR3 reads TGTGCCAGCAGCCGCAGGGCGGGCGCCGGATTCTCCTACAATGAGCAGTTCTTC.

The chain recombines TRBV6-6 with TRBJ2-7; tentatively, D is TRBD2 (6 bases). Trimming shortened V by 0 bases and J by 5 bases, and 17 bases separated the two germline ends. Germline assignment: CDR1 MNHNY and CDR2 SVGAGI (reference sequence). The CDR3 runs 16 residues. CDR3 amino acids: CASSYSEGGGPNEQYF. CDR3 DNA: TGTGCCAGCAGTTACTCGGAGGGTGGAGGGCCTAACGAGCAGTACTTC.

V is TRBV4-1 and J is TRBJ1-3; TRBD1 might be the D (6 bases). The length of the CDR3 is 18 residues. The V and J ends lost 2 bases and 0 bases respectively, with 17 bases between them. Looked up from germline, CDR1 is MGHRA and CDR2 is YSYEKL. The CDR3 region has the DNA TGCGCCAGCAGCCAATTCCGTGGAAGGGGGAGCTCTGGAAACACCATATATTTT. It yields the protein CASSQFRGRGSSGNTIYF.

CDR3 protein: CASSQGGGTDTQYF. The CDR3 DNA reads as TGTGCCAGCAGTCAAGGGGGCGGCACAGATACGCAGTATTTT. The chain links TRBV11-1 to TRBJ2-3; 7 positions agree with TRBD1. The CDR3 is made up of 14 amino acids. Germline-derived CDR1 and CDR2 are SGHAT and FQDESV (reference sequence). Trimming took 6 bases from V and 1 from J; bases not matched to a gene: 4.

This rearrangement joins TRBV18 to TRBJ1-1, with 10 bases fitting TRBD1. The germline gives CDR1 KGHSH, CDR2 LQKENI. The CDR3 contains 16 residues. The junction had 4 bases not matched to a gene; V was cut back by 3 bases and J by 0 bases. The CDR3 region has the DNA TGTGCCAGCTCACCGCCGACAGGGGGCATGAACACTGAAGCTTTCTTT. Its translation: CASSPPTGGMNTEAFF. The full variable domain, completed using reference TRBV18 and TRBJ1-1, is NAGVMQNPRHLVRRRGQEARLRCSPMKGHSHVYWYRQLPEEGLKFMVYLQKENIIDESGMPKERFSAEFPKEGPSILRIQQVVRGDSAAYFCASSPPTGGMNTEAFFGQGTRLTVV.

V is TRBV10-1 and J is TRBJ2-7; no clear D gene. The CDR3 has 13 amino acids. In germline, CDR1 is WNHNN, CDR2 SYGVQD (reference sequence). Trimming pared 0 bases from V and 4 bases from J, leaving 7 bases between. CDR3 sequence reads: CASSESWEYEQYF. Here the CDR3 DNA reads TGCGCCAGCAGTGAGTCTTGGGAATACGAGCAGTACTTC.

This clone has more than one count but fewer than ten. The chain carries TRBV7-2 and TRBJ2-3; D possibly corresponds to TRBD2 (5 bases). The CDR3 is made up of 14 amino acids. Trimming removed 5 bases at V and 6 bases at J, with 15 bases between. Germline loops: CDR1 SGHTA, CDR2 FQGNSA. As DNA, the CDR3 is TGTGCCAGCAGCGCCGGCGGAGGTTGGGATACGCAGTATTTT. It codes for CASSAGGGWDTQYF.

This clone was recorded only once. The chain uses TRBV7-9 and TRBJ1-6; D is ambiguous. Trimming stripped 1 base from V and 6 bases from J, with 4 bases between. This CDR3 has 13 amino acids. Germline V gene sequence: CDR1 SEHNR, CDR2 FQNEAQ (reference sequence). Here the CDR3 reads CASSLEVNSPLHF. The CDR3 nucleotides read TGTGCCAGCAGCTTAGAAGTTAATTCACCCCTCCACTTT.

The CDR3 nucleotides are TGTGCCAGCAGTGGGAGGACGTCACACACAGATACGCAGTATTTT. It specifies CASSGRTSHTDTQYF. The chain is built from TRBV6-4 and TRBJ2-3; D perhaps matches TRBD2 (5 bases). This CDR3 has 15 residues. Germline CDR1 MRHNA, CDR2 SNTAGT. The germline V and J ends were trimmed by 4 bases and 2 bases, with 13 bases remaining between them.